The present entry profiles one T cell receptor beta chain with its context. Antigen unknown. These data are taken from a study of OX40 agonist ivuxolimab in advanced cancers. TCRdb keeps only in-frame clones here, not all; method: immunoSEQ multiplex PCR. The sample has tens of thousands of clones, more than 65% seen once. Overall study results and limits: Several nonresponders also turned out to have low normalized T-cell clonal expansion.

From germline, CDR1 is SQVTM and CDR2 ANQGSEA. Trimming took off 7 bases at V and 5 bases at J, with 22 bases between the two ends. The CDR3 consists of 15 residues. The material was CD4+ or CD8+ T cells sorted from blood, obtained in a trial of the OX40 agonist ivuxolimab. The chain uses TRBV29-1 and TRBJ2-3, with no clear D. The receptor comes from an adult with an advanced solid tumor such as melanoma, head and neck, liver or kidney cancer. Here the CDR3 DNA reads TGCAGCGGGAATATTGCACAAGCCCCAGGAGATACGCAGTATTTT. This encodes CSGNIAQAPGDTQYF.